This record concerns one TCR beta chain sequence. The sample comes from a study of blood T cell repertoires in COVID-19. Across the study: Sample material is recorded as cDNA or gDNA derived from T cells, B-cell-depleted T cells, or PBMCs.

Germline lookup yields CDR1 SEHNR and CDR2 FQNEAQ (reference sequence). The CDR3 loop spans 15 amino acids. V lost 4 bases and J 0 bases, leaving 10 bases between the germline ends. Here immunoSEQ multiplex PCR was the method, and the copy in TCRdb shows in-frame clones only, minus some. The sample includes hundreds of thousands of clones, roughly 88% of them seen just once. The rearrangement joins TRBV7-9 to TRBJ1-3; no firm D call. The sequence derives from a middle-aged woman with acute COVID-19. Sequenced: PBMCs or T cells enriched from blood (not recorded which). CDR3 residues: CASSSLTRSGNTIYF. CDR3 bases: TGTGCCAGCAGCTCACTCACGCGCTCTGGAAACACCATATATTTT.